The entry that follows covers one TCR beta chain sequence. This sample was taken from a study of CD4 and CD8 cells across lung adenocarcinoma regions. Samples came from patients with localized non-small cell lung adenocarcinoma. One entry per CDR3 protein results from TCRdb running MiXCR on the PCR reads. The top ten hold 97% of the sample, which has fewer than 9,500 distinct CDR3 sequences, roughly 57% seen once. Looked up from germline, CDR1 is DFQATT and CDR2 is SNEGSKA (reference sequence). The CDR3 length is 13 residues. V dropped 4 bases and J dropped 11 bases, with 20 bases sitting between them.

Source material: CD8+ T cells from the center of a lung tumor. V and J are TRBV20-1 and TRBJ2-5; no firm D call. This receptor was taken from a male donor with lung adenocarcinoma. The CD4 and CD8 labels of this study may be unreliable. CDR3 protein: CSANSYLYNEQYF. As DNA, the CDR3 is TGCAGTGCTAACAGTTACCTTTACAATGAGCAGTACTTC.